A selection of T cell receptor beta chains follows, all from one sample in a study of vaccination effects on CD4 cells after COVID-19. No antigen has been identified for these receptors. Assay: immunoSEQ multiplex PCR; the TCRdb copy retains only in-frame clones and omits some. The data contain 67,000 or so clones, roughly three quarters of them singletons. The sequencing here drew on CD4+ T cells from PBMCs cultured with HCoV-OC43 spike peptides, taken before COVID-19 vaccination. The receptors were gathered from a human donor who received a COVID-19 vaccine. Each CDR3 is given without its conserved first and last residue.

V: TRBV18; length: 17; J: TRBJ2-6; CDR3: ASSPPGLAGDSGANVLT
V: TRBV11-2; length: 14; J: TRBJ2-3; CDR3: ASSSYLGGSTDTQY
V: TRBV5-6; length: 13; J: TRBJ2-3; CDR3: ASSLYTLGTDTQY
V: TRBV6-6; length: 11; J: TRBJ1-2; CDR3: ASSYPQLGGYT
V: TRBV5-1; length: 13; J: TRBJ1-2; CDR3: ASALGDRPAEGYT
V: TRBV3-1/TRBV3-2; length: 12; J: TRBJ2-4; CDR3: ASSQGLAGGPGY
V: TRBV5-6; length: 12; J: TRBJ1-2; CDR3: ASSLTGKDYGYT
V: TRBV2; length: 12; J: TRBJ1-5; CDR3: ASSGDREGQPQH
V: TRBV19; length: 15; J: TRBJ1-6; CDR3: ASSRWTGAYGNSPLH
V: TRBV18; length: 14; J: TRBJ1-3; CDR3: ASSGRQGTSGNTIY
V: TRBV12-3/TRBV12-4; length: 11; J: TRBJ2-6; CDR3: ASSLVGANVLT
V: TRBV7-8; length: 11; J: TRBJ2-1; CDR3: ASSLNRDNEQF
V: TRBV2; length: 13; J: TRBJ2-2; CDR3: ASSEASRAPGELF
V: TRBV6-5; length: 13; J: TRBJ2-1; CDR3: ASRISEGGFNEQF
V: TRBV6-5; length: 13; J: TRBJ1-4; CDR3: ASRKEGAGNEKLF
V: TRBV6-1; length: 13; J: TRBJ2-3; CDR3: ASSDQGLAADTQY
V: TRBV27; length: 14; J: TRBJ2-5; CDR3: ASSLWNRKGEETQY
V: TRBV9; length: 11; J: TRBJ1-3; CDR3: ASSVDEGNTIY
V: TRBV12-5; length: 14; J: TRBJ2-6; CDR3: ASGGGTSFEANVLT
V: TRBV7-2; length: 13; J: TRBJ1-5; CDR3: ASSPQGGGAKPQH
V: TRBV18; length: 13; J: TRBJ1-2; CDR3: ASSPSRATGHGYT
V: TRBV30; length: 11; J: TRBJ2-1; CDR3: AWSITANNEQF
V: TRBV19; length: 13; J: TRBJ2-1; CDR3: ASSINRGTYNEQF
V: TRBV9; length: 10; J: TRBJ2-5; CDR3: ASSPNLETQY
V: TRBV6-5; length: 12; J: TRBJ1-1; CDR3: ASSRTVMNTEAF
V: TRBV25-1; length: 13; J: TRBJ2-1; CDR3: ASQPAGTSGEEQF
V: TRBV5-1; length: 13; J: TRBJ1-5; CDR3: ASSLDGASNQPQH
V: TRBV9; length: 9; J: TRBJ1-1; CDR3: ASSVVTEAF
V: TRBV5-1; length: 11; J: TRBJ2-3; CDR3: ASNRDLTDTQY
V: TRBV6-5; length: 14; J: TRBJ1-5; CDR3: ASSFRQGDGNQPQH
V: TRBV3-1/TRBV3-2; length: 12; J: TRBJ1-3; CDR3: ASSQDSSGNTIY
V: TRBV18; length: 15; J: TRBJ2-3; CDR3: ASSPQQGSGGVDTQY
V: TRBV24-1; length: 14; J: TRBJ2-1; CDR3: ATSDPGQGSYNEQF
V: TRBV3-1/TRBV3-2; length: 11; J: TRBJ2-3; CDR3: ASRRQVTDTQY
V: TRBV18; length: 13; J: TRBJ1-1; CDR3: ASSPLGTSNTEAF
V: TRBV18; length: 12; J: TRBJ2-3; CDR3: ASSTTPGQGAQY
V: TRBV5-8; length: 11; J: TRBJ1-6; CDR3: ASRTGRDSPLH
V: TRBV5-4; length: 11; J: TRBJ1-2; CDR3: ASSFTGDYGYT
V: TRBV7-8; length: 11; J: TRBJ2-3; CDR3: ASSFDSTDTQY
V: TRBV11-2; length: 14; J: TRBJ1-2; CDR3: ASSLDRGRRNYGYT
V: TRBV6-5; length: 10; J: TRBJ2-1; CDR3: ASSRLRGEQF
V: TRBV6-5; length: 13; J: TRBJ2-2; CDR3: ASSRDRGDTGELF
V: TRBV5-1; length: 13; J: TRBJ2-5; CDR3: ASSLAGGQGETQY
V: TRBV12-3/TRBV12-4; length: 11; J: TRBJ1-1; CDR3: ASSLVIGAEAF
V: TRBV9; length: 14; J: TRBJ1-6; CDR3: ASSARQGADNSPLH
V: TRBV11-2; length: 14; J: TRBJ1-2; CDR3: ASSLDNGGTLYGYT
V: TRBV6-5; length: 12; J: TRBJ1-1; CDR3: ASSYSEGVTEAF
V: TRBV6-5; length: 11; J: TRBJ2-3; CDR3: ASSYFLTDTQY
V: TRBV4-1; length: 15; J: TRBJ2-2; CDR3: ASSDLAGGKNTGELF
V: TRBV30; length: 13; J: TRBJ1-1; CDR3: AWSVREGRAPEAF
V: TRBV19; length: 11; J: TRBJ1-5; CDR3: ASNGWDNQPQH
V: TRBV19; length: 13; J: TRBJ1-4; CDR3: ASSITRGPDEKLF
V: TRBV6-2/TRBV6-3; length: 14; J: TRBJ2-5; CDR3: ASSPPKQGVRETQY
V: TRBV9; length: 12; J: TRBJ1-4; CDR3: ASSARGGGEKLF
V: TRBV7-2; length: 13; J: TRBJ2-5; CDR3: ASSLVRQGLGTQY
V: TRBV19; length: 12; J: TRBJ2-4; CDR3: ASSKSGGGNIQY
V: TRBV28; length: 12; J: TRBJ1-5; CDR3: ASSSGTDNQPQH
V: TRBV7-2; length: 14; J: TRBJ1-2; CDR3: ASSFTPWEGVDGYT
V: TRBV5-4; length: 14; J: TRBJ2-6; CDR3: ASSPDGGSGANVLT
V: TRBV5-6; length: 12; J: TRBJ1-1; CDR3: AILTDRDDTEAF